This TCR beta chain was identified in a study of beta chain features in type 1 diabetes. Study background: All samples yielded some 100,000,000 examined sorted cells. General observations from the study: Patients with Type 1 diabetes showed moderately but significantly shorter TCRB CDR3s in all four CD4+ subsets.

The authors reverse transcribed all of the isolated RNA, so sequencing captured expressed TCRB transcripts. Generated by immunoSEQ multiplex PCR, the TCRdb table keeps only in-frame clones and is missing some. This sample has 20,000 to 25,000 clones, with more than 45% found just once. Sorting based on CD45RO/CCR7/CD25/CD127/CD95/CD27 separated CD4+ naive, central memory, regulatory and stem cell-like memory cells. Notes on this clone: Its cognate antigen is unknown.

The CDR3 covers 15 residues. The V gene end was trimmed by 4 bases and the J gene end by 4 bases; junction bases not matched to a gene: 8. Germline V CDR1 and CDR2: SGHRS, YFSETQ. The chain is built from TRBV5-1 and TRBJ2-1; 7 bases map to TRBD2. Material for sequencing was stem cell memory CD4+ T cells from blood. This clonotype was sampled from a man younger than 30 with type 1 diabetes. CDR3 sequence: CASSGGDSGYNEQFF. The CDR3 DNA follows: TGCGCCAGCAGCGGTGGTGATAGCGGGTACAATGAGCAGTTCTTC.